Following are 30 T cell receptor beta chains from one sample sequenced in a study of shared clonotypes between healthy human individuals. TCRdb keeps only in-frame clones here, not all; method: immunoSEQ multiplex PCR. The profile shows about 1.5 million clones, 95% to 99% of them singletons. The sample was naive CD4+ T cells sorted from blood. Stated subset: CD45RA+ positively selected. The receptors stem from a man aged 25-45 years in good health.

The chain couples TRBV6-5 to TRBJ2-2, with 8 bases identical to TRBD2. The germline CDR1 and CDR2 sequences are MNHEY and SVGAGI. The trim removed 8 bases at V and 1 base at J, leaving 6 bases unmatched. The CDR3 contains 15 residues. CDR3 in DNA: TGTGCCAGCCGATTAGCGGGACAGAACACCGGGGAGCTGTTTTTT. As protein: CASRLAGQNTGELFF.

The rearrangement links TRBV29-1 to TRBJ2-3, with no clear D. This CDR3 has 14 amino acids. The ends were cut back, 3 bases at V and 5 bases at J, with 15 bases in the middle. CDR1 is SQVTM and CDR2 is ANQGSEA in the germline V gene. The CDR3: CSVDDGVRVDTQYF. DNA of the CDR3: TGCAGCGTTGATGATGGGGTCCGGGTAGATACGCAGTATTTT.

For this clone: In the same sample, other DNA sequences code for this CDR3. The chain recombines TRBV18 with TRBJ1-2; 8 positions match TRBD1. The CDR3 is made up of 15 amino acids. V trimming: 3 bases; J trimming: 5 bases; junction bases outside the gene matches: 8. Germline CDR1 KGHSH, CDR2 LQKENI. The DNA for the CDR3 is TGTGCCAGCTCACCCCTGGACAGGGTAGATTATGGCTACACCTTC. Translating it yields CASSPLDRVDYGYTF.

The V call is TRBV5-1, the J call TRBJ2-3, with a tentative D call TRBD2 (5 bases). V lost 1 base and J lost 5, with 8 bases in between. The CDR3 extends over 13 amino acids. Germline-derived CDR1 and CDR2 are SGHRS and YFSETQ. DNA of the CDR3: TGCGCCAGCAGCTTGCCTAGCCAAGATACGCAGTATTTT. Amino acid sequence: CASSLPSQDTQYF.

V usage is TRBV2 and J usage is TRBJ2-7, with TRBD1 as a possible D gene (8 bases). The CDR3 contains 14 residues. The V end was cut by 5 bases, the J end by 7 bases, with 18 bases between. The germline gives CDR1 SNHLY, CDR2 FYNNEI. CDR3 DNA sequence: TGTGCCAGCAGTCCCCGGACAGGGAGGGGGGAGCAGTACTTC. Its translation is CASSPRTGRGEQYF.

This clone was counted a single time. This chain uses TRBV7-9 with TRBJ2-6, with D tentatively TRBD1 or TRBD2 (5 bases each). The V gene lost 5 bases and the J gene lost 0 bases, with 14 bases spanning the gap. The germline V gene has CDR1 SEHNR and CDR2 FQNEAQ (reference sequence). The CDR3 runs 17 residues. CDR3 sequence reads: CASSMGPIVSGANVLTF. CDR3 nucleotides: TGTGCCAGCAGCATGGGACCGATCGTCTCTGGGGCCAACGTCCTGACTTTC. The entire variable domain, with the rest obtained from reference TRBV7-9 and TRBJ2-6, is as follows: DTGVSQNPRHKITKRGQNVTFRCDPISEHNRLYWYRQTLGQGPEFLTYFQNEAQLEKSRLLSDRFSAERPKGSFSTLEIQRTEQGDSAMYLCASSMGPIVSGANVLTFGAGSRLTVL.

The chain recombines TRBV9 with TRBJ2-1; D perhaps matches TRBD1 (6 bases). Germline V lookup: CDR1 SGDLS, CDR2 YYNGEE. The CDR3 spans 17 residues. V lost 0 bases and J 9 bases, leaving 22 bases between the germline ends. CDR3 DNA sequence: TGTGCCAGCAGCGTAGGACTCGGGGCAGGGGTAATAGGTGAGCAGTTCTTC. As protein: CASSVGLGAGVIGEQFF. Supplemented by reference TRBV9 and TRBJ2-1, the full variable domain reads DSGVTQTPKHLITATGQRVTLRCSPRSGDLSVYWYQQSLDQGLQFLIQYYNGEERAKGNILERFSAQQFPDLHSELNLSSLELGDSALYFCASSVGLGAGVIGEQFFGPGTRLTVL.

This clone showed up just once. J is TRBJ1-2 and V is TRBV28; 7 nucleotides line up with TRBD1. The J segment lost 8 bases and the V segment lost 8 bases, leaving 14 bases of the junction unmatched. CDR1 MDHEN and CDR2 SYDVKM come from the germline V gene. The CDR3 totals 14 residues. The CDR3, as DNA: TGTGCCAGCTCCTCCGGAACAGGGGTATCCGGCTACACCTTC. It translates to CASSSGTGVSGYTF.

The CDR3: CASRPRQGVNQPQHF. CDR3 bases: TGTGCCAGCCGCCCAAGACAGGGTGTCAATCAGCCCCAGCATTTT. V and J are TRBV2 and TRBJ1-5, with 7 bases identical to TRBD1. The CDR3 is 15 amino acids. With 8 bases clipped from V and 3 bases from J, the junction kept 10 bases outside the gene matches. Germline CDR1 is SNHLY and CDR2 is FYNNEI.

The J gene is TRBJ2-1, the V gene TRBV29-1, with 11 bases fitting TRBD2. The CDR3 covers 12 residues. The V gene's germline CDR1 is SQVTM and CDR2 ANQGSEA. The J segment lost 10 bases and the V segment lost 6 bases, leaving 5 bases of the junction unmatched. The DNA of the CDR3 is TGCAGCGTGAGGGGACTAGCGGTCGAGCAGTTCTTC. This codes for CSVRGLAVEQFF.

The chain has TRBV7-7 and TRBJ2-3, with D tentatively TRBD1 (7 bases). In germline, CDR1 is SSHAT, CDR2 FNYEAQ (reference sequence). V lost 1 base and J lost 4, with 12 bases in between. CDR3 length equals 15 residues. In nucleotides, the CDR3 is TGTGCCAGCAGCTTAGGACAGGGAGGAGCAGATACGCAGTATTTT. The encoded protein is CASSLGQGGADTQYF.

The CDR3 nucleotides read TGTGCCAGTAGTCCCCGAGGAGCGGGAGATTTGAGGAATGAGCAGTTCTTC. Translating it yields CASSPRGAGDLRNEQFF. The chain links TRBV19 to TRBJ2-1; 8 nucleotides line up with TRBD2. Germline V gives CDR1 LNHDA, CDR2 SQIVND (reference sequence). The CDR3 runs to 17 residues. V lost 5 bases, J lost 7 bases, and 16 bases stayed unmatched.

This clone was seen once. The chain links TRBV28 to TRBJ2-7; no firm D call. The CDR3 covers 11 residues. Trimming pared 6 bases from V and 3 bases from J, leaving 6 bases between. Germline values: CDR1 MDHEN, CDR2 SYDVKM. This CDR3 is CASRRNYEQYF. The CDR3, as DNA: TGTGCCAGCAGGCGTAACTACGAGCAGTACTTC.

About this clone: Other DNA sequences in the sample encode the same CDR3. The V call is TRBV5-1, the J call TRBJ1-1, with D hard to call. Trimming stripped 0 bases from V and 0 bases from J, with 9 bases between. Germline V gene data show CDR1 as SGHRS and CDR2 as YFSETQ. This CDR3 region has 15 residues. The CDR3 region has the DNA TGCGCCAGCAGCTTGGTTGGCGGATTGAACACTGAAGCTTTCTTT. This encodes CASSLVGGLNTEAFF.

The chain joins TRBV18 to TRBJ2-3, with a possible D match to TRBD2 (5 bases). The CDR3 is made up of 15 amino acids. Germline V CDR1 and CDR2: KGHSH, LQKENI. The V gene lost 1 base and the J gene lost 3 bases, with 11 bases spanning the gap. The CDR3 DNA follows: TGTGCCAGCTCACCACGTGGCGGGCAGACAGATACGCAGTATTTT. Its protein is CASSPRGGQTDTQYF. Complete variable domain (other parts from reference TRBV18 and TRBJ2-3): NAGVMQNPRHLVRRRGQEARLRCSPMKGHSHVYWYRQLPEEGLKFMVYLQKENIIDESGMPKERFSAEFPKEGPSILRIQQVVRGDSAAYFCASSPRGGQTDTQYFGPGTRLTVL.

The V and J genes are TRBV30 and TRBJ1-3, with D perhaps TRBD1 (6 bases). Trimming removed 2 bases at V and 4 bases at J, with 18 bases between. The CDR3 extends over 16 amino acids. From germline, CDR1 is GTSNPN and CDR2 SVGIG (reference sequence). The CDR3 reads CAWSLRARGSGNTIYF. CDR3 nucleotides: TGTGCCTGGAGTTTAAGGGCGAGGGGGTCCGGAAACACCATATATTTT.

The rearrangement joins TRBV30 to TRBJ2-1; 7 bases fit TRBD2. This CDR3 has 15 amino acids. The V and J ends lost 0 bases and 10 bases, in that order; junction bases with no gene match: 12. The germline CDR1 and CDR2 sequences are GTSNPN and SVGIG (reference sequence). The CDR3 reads CAWSVLAGEGGEQFF. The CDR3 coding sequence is TGTGCCTGGAGTGTACTTGCGGGAGAAGGCGGAGAGCAGTTCTTC.

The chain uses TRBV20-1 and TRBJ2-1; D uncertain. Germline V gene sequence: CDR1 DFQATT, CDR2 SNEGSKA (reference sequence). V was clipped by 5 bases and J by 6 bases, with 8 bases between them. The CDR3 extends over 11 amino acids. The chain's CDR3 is CSAAPSNEQFF. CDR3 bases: TGCAGTGCTGCCCCTTCCAATGAGCAGTTCTTC.

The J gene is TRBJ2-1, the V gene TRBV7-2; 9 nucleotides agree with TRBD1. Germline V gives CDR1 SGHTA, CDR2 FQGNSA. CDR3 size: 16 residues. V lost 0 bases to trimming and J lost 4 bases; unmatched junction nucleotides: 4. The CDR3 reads CASSLARTGVYNEQFF. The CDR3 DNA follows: TGTGCCAGCAGCTTAGCGCGGACAGGGGTGTACAATGAGCAGTTCTTC.

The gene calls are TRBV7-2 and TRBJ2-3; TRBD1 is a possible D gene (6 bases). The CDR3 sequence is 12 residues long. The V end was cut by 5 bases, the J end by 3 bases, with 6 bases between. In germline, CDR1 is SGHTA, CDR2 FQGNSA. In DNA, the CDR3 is TGTGCCAGCAGCCAGGGGACAGATACGCAGTATTTT. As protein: CASSQGTDTQYF. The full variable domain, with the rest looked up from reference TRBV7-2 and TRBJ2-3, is GAGVSQSPSNKVTEKGKDVELRCDPISGHTALYWYRQSLGQGLEFLIYFQGNSAPDKSGLPSDRFSAERTGGSVSTLTIQRTQQEDSAVYLCASSQGTDTQYFGPGTRLTVL.

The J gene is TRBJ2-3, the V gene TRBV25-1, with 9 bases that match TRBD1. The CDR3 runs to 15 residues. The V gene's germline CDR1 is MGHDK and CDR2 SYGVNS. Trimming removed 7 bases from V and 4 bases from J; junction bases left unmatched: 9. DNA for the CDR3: TGTGCCAGCAACAGGATGGGACAGGGACCAGATACGCAGTATTTT. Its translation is CASNRMGQGPDTQYF.

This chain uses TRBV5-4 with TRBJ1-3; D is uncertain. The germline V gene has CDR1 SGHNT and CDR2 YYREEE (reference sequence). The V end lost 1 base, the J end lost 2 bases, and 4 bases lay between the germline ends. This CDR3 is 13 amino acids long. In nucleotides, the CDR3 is TGTGCCAGCAGCTTGCTTCCTGGAAACACCATATATTTT. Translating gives CASSLLPGNTIYF.

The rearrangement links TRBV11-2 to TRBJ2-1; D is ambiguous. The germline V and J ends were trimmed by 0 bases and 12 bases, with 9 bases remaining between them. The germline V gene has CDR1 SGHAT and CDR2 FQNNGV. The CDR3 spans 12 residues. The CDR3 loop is CASSLEPRGQFF. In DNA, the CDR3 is TGTGCCAGCAGCTTAGAACCTCGAGGGCAGTTCTTC.

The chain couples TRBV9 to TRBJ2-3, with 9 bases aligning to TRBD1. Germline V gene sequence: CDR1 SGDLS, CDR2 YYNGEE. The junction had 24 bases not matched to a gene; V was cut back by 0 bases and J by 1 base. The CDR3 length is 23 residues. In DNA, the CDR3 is TGTGCCAGCAGCGTAGTCGGGTCCACCCCCTTACCGTTTGGACAGGGGCGCACAGATACGCAGTATTTT. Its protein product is CASSVVGSTPLPFGQGRTDTQYF.

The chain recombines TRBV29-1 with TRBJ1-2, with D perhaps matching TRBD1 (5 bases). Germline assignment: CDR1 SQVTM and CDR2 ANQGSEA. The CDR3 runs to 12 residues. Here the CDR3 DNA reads TGCGCCCGGGGGGGTAAAGGGGATGGCTACACCTTC. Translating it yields CARGGKGDGYTF.

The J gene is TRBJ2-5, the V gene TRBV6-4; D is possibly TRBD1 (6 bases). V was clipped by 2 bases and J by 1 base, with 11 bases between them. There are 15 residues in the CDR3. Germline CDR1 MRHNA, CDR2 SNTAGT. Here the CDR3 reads CASSDPRDTQETQYF. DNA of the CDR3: TGTGCCAGCAGTGACCCGAGGGACACCCAAGAGACCCAGTACTTC.

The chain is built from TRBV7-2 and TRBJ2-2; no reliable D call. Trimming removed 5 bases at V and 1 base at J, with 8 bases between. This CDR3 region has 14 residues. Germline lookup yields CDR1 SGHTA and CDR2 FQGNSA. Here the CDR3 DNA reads TGTGCCAGCAGCCAGGCCCTGAACACCGGGGAGCTGTTTTTT. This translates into CASSQALNTGELFF.

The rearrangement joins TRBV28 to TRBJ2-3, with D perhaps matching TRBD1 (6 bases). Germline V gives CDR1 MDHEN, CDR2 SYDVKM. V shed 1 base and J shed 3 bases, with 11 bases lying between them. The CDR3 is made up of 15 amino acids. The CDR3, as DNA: TGTGCCAGCAGTTTATCATTAGACAGGACAGATACGCAGTATTTT. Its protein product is CASSLSLDRTDTQYF.

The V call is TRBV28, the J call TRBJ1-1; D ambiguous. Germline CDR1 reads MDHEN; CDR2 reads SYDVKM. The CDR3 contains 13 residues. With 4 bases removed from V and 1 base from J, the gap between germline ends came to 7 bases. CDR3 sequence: CASSSNGNTEAFF. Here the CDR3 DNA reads TGTGCCAGCAGTTCGAACGGGAACACTGAAGCTTTCTTT.

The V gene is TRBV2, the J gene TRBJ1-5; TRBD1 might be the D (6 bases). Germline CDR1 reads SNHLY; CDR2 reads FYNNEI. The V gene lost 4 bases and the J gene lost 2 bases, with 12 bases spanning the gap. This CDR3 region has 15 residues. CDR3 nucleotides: TGTGCCAGCAGTGGGCGGGGGGGCCGCAATCAGCCCCAGCATTTT. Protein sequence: CASSGRGGRNQPQHF.